This TCR beta chain was obtained from a study of beta chain features in type 1 diabetes. The wider study: Patients and healthy donors were similar in age, gender and cell yields.

The CDR3 runs to 15 residues. V gave up 5 bases and J gave up 2 bases, with 15 bases separating them. In germline, CDR1 is SGHRS, CDR2 YFSETQ. Reverse transcribing all isolated RNA meant expressed TCRB transcripts were sequenced. Here immunoSEQ multiplex PCR was the method, and the copy in TCRdb shows in-frame clones only, minus some. The sample yields 300,000 to 350,000 clones, about 19% seen once. This clone was seen a few times. One heparinised blood draw averaging roughly 120 mL was given by each donor. V is TRBV5-1 and J is TRBJ2-3; D perhaps matches TRBD2 (5 bases). The sample taken for sequencing was naive CD4+ T cells from blood. The source of this sequence is a woman aged 18 to 35 in good health. The CDR3 here is CASRADPTSTDTQYF. CDR3 DNA sequence: TGCGCCAGCAGAGCGGACCCAACCTCCACAGATACGCAGTATTTT.